This TCR beta chain was profiled in a study of blood T cell repertoires in COVID-19. Study-wide context: Nucleic acid was either cDNA or gDNA, and it came from T cells, B-cell-depleted T cells, or PBMCs.

The CDR3 covers 13 residues. Germline CDR1 and CDR2: SQVTM and ANQGSEA. The germline V and J ends were trimmed by 7 bases and 2 bases, with 14 bases remaining between them. How the authors handled the data: Counts of nucleated cells, estimated from reference gene primer amplification, were obtained. Profiled with immunoSEQ multiplex PCR; TCRdb holds only in-frame clones, not every one. V and J calls plus clone size are reproduced from that table; the DNA served to infer D and trimming. The data show about 64,000 clones, with roughly 76% seen just once and roughly 5% held by the top ten. The sequenced sample consisted of peripheral blood. This rearrangement joins TRBV29-1 to TRBJ2-5, with D perhaps TRBD2 (5 bases). This receptor was taken from a human donor in a cohort sampled during active COVID-19. The CDR3 nucleotides read TGCAGCGCTCCTCGGGGAACACAAGAGACCCAGTACTTC. Translating it yields CSAPRGTQETQYF.